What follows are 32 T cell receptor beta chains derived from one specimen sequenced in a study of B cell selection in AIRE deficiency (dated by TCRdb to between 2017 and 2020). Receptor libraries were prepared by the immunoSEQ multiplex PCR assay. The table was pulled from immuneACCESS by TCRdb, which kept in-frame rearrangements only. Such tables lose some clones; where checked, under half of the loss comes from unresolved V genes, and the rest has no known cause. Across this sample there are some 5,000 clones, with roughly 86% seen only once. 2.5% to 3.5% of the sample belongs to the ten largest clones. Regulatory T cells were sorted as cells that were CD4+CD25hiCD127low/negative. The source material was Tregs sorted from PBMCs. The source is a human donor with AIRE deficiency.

The chain's CDR3 is CASSLGIAGGLADTQYF. In DNA form, the CDR3 reads TGTGCCAGCAGCTTAGGGATCGCGGGAGGGTTGGCAGATACGCAGTATTTT. The chain is built from TRBV7-3 and TRBJ2-3; 9 nucleotides line up with TRBD2. There are 17 residues in the CDR3. The V segment lost 2 bases and the J segment 4 bases; nucleotides outside the gene matches: 10. Germline values: CDR1 SGHTA, CDR2 FQGTGA.

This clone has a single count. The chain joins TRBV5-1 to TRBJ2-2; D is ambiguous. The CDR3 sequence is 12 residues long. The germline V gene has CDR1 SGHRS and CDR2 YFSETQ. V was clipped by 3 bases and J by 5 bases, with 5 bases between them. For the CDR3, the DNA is TGCGCCAGCAGCTCTCCTACCGGGGAGCTGTTTTTT. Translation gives CASSSPTGELFF.

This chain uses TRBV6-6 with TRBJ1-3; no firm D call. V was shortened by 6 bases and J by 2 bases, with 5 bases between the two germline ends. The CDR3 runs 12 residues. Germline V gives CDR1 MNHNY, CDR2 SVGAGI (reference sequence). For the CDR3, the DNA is TGTGCCAGCAGCCCGACTGGAAACACCATATATTTT. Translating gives CASSPTGNTIYF.

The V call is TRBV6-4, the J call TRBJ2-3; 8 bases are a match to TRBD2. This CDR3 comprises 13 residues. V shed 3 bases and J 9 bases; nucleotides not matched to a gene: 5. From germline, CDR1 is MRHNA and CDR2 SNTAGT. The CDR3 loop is CASSEVASGTQYF. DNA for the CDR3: TGTGCCAGCAGTGAAGTCGCTAGCGGGACGCAGTATTTT.

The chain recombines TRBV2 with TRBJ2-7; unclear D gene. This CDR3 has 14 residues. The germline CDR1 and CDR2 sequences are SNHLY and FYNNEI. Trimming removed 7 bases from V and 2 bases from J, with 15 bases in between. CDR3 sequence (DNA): TGTGCCAGCACCTCTCCGGATCCCCCCTACGAGCAGTACTTC. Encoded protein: CASTSPDPPYEQYF.

CDR3 bases: TGTGCCAGCAGCCAAGCTGGGGGAGGATTTGAAAAACTGTTTTTT. This sequence encodes CASSQAGGGFEKLFF. The gene calls are TRBV4-2 and TRBJ1-4, with D perhaps matching TRBD1 (5 bases). The CDR3 extends over 15 amino acids. From germline, CDR1 is LGHNA and CDR2 YNFKEQ. Trimming removed 1 base from V and 7 bases from J, with 13 bases in between.

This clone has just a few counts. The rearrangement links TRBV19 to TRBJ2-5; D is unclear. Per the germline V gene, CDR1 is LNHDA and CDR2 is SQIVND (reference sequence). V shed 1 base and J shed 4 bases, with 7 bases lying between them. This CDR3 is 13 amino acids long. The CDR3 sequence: CASSIAPSETQYF. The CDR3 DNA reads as TGTGCCAGTAGTATAGCCCCGTCAGAGACCCAGTACTTC.

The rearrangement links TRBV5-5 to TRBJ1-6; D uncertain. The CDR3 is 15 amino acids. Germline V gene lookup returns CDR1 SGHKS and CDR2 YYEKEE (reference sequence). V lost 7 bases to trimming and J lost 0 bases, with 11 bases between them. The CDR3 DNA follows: TGTGCCAGCGCCGTTCTAAGCTCCTATAATTCACCCCTCCACTTT. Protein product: CASAVLSSYNSPLHF.

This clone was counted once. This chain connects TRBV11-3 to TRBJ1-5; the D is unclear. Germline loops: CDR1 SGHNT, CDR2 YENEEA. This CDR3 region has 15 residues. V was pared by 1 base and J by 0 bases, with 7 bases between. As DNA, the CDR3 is TGTGCCAGCAGCTTAGCGTCGGATAGCAATCAGCCCCAGCATTTT. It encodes CASSLASDSNQPQHF. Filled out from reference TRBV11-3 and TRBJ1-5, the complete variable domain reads EAGVVQSPRYKIIEKKQPVAFWCNPISGHNTLYWYLQNLGQGPELLIRYENEEAVDDSQLPKDRFSAERLKGVDSTLKIQPAELGDSAVYLCASSLASDSNQPQHFGDGTRLSIL.

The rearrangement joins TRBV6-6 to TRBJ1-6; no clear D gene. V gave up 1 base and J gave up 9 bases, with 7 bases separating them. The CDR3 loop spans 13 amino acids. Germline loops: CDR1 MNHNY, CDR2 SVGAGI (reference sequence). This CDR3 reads CASSYLTGSPLHF. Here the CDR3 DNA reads TGTGCCAGCAGTTACTTGACTGGTTCACCCCTCCACTTT.

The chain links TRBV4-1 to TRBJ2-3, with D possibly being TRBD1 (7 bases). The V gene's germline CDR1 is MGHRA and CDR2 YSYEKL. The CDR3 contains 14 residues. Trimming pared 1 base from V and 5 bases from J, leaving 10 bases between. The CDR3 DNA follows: TGCGCCAGCAGCCAAGGTCAGGGGGGAGATACGCAGTATTTT. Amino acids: CASSQGQGGDTQYF.

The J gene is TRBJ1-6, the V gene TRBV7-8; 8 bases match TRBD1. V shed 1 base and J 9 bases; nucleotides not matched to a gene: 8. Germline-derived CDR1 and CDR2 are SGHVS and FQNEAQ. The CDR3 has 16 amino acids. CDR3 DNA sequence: TGTGCCAGCAGCTTAGTCCCCGACAGGGGCGGTTCACCCCTCCACTTT. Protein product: CASSLVPDRGGSPLHF.

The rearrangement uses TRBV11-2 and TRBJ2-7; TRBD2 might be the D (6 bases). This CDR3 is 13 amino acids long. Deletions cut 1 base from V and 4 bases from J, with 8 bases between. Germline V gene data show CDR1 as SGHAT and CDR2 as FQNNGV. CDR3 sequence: CASSLVGRYEQYF. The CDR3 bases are TGTGCCAGCAGCTTAGTGGGGAGGTACGAGCAGTACTTC. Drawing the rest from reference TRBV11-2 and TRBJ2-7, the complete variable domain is EAGVAQSPRYKIIEKRQSVAFWCNPISGHATLYWYQQILGQGPKLLIQFQNNGVVDDSQLPKDRFSAERLKGVDSTLKIQPAKLEDSAVYLCASSLVGRYEQYFGPGTRLTVT.

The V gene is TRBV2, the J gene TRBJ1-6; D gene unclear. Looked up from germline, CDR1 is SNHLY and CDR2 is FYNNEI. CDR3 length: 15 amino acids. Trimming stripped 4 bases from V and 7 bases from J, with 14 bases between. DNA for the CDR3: TGTGCCAGCAGTGGCGGACGGGCGAGGAATTCACCCCTCCACTTT. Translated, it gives CASSGGRARNSPLHF.

CDR3 sequence: CASSRLAGGGDIQYF. The CDR3 nucleotides read TGTGCCAGCTCACGCTTAGCGGGAGGGGGCGACATTCAGTACTTC. The V gene is TRBV18, the J gene TRBJ2-4, with TRBD2 identical over 11 bases. CDR3 size: 15 residues. V shed 4 bases and J 8 bases; nucleotides not matched to a gene: 7. The germline CDR1 and CDR2 sequences are KGHSH and LQKENI. Full variable domain (remainder filled in from reference TRBV18 and TRBJ2-4): NAGVMQNPRHLVRRRGQEARLRCSPMKGHSHVYWYRQLPEEGLKFMVYLQKENIIDESGMPKERFSAEFPKEGPSILRIQQVVRGDSAAYFCASSRLAGGGDIQYFGAGTRLSVL.

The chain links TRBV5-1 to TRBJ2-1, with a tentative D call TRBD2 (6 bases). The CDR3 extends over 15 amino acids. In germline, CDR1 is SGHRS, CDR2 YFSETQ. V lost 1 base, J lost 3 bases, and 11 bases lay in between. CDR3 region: CASSLQDYNYNEQFF. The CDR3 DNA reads TGCGCCAGCAGCTTGCAGGACTACAACTACAATGAGCAGTTCTTC.

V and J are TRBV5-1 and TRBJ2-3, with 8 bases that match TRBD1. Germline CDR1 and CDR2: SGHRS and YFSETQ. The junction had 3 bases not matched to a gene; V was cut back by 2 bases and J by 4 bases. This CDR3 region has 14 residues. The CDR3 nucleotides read TGCGCCAGCAGCTTTGGACAGGGCTCAGATACGCAGTATTTT. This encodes CASSFGQGSDTQYF.

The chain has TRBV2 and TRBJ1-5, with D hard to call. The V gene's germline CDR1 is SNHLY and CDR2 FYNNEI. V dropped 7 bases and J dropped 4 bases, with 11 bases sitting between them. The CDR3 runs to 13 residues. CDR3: CASTRLRNQPQHF. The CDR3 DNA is TGTGCCAGCACCAGGTTGAGAAATCAGCCCCAGCATTTT.

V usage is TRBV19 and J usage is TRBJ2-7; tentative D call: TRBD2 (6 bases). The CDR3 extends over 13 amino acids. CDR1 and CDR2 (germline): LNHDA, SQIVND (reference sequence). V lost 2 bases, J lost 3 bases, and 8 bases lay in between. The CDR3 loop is CASSIRRGYEQYF. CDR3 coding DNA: TGTGCCAGTAGTATAAGGAGGGGCTACGAGCAGTACTTC.

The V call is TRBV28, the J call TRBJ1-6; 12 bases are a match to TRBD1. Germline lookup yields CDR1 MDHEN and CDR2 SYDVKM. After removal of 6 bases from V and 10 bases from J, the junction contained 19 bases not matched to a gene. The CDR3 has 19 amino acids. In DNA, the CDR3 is TGTGCCAGCAGGCGCTCCCGGGACAGGGGGCCCGTTTGGAGGTCACCCCTCCACTTT. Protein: CASRRSRDRGPVWRSPLHF.

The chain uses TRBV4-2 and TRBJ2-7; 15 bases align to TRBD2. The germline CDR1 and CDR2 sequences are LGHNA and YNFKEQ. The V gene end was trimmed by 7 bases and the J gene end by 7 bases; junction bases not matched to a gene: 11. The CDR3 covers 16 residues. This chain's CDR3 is CASTPGLAGGSGEQYF. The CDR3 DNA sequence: TGTGCCAGCACCCCCGGACTAGCGGGAGGGTCTGGAGAGCAGTACTTC.

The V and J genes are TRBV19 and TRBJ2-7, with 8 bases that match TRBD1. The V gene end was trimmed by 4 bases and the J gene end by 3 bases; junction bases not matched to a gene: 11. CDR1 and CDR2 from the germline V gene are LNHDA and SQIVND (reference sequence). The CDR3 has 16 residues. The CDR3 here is CASSTTAGTGYYEQYF. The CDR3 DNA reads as TGTGCCAGTAGTACAACTGCCGGGACAGGATACTACGAGCAGTACTTC.

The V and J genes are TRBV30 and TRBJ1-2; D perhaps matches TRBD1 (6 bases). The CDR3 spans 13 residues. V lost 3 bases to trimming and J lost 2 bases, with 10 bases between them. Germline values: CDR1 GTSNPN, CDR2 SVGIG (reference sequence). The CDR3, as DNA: TGTGCCTGGAGGAGGAGGGGGAACTATGGCTACACCTTC. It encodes CAWRRRGNYGYTF.

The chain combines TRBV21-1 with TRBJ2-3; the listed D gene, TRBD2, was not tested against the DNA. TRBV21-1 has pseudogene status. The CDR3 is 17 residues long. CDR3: CASSKEKIHSSTDTQYF. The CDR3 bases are TGTGCCAGCAGCAAAGAAAAAATTCACTCTAGCACAGATACGCAGTATTTT.

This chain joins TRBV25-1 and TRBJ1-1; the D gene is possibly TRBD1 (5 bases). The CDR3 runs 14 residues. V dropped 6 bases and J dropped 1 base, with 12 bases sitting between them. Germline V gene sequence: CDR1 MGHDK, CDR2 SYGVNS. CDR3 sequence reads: CASSSWGGNTEAFF. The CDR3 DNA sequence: TGTGCCAGCAGCTCCTGGGGGGGGAACACTGAAGCTTTCTTT.

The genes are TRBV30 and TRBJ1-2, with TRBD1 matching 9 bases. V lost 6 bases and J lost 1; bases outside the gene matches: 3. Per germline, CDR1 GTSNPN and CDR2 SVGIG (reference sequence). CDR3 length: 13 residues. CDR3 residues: CACRDRVNYGYTF. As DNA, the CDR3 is TGTGCCTGTCGGGACAGGGTTAACTATGGCTACACCTTC.

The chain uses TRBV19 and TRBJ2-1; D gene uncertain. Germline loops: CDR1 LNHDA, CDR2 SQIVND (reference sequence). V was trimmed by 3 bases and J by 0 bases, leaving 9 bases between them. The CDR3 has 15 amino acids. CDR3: CASSIGVSSYNEQFF. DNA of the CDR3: TGTGCCAGTAGTATTGGGGTGAGCTCCTACAATGAGCAGTTCTTC.

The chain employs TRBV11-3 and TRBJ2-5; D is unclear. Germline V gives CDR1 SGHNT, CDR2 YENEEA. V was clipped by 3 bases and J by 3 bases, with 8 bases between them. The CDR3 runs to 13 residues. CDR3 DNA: TGTGCCAGCAGCTTTTTAACGGAAGAGACCCAGTACTTC. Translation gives CASSFLTEETQYF. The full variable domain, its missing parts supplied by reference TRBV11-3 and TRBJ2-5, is EAGVVQSPRYKIIEKKQPVAFWCNPISGHNTLYWYLQNLGQGPELLIRYENEEAVDDSQLPKDRFSAERLKGVDSTLKIQPAELGDSAVYLCASSFLTEETQYFGPGTRLLVL.

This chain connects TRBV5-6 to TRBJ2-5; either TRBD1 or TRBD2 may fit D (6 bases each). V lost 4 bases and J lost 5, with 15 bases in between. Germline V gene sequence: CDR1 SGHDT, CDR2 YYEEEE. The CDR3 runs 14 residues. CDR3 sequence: CASSLWGARETQYF. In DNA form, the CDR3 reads TGTGCCAGCAGCCTGTGGGGGGCCCGGGAGACCCAGTACTTC. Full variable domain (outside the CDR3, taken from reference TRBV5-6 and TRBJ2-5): DAGVTQSPTHLIKTRGQQVTLRCSPKSGHDTVSWYQQALGQGPQFIFQYYEEEERQRGNFPDRFSGHQFPNYSSELNVNALLLGDSALYLCASSLWGARETQYFGPGTRLLVL.

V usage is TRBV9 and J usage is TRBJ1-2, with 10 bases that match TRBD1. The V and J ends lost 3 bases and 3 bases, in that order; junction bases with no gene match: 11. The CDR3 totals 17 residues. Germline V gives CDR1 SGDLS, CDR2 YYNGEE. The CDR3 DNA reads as TGTGCCAGCAGCGCCTCAACTCCGGGACAGGGGTACTATGGCTACACCTTC. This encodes CASSASTPGQGYYGYTF.

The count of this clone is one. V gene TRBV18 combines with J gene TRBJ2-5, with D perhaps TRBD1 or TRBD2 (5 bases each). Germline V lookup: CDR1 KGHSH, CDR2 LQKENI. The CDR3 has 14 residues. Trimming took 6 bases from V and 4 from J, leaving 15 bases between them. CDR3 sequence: CASSSGGGGETQYF. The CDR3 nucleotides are TGTGCCAGCTCCAGTGGGGGTGGAGGAGAGACCCAGTACTTC.

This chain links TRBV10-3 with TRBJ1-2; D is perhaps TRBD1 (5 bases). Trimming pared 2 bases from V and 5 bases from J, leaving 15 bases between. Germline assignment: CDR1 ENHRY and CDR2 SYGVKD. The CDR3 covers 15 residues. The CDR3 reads CAISEIMAGTYGYTF. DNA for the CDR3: TGTGCCATCAGTGAGATTATGGCAGGGACTTATGGCTACACCTTC.